These 29 T cell receptor beta chains were all obtained from the same sample, sequenced in a study of shared clonotypes between healthy human individuals (dated by TCRdb to about 2020). Libraries came from the immunoSEQ multiplex PCR assay. Entries here come from immuneACCESS through TCRdb and include only in-frame sequences with V and J called. Some clones fail to appear in such tables; in the studies checked, an unresolved V gene covers under half of the shortfall, and the cause of the remainder is unknown. For this sample the table gives 2,500,000 or so clones, of which around 92% were detected only once. The top ten constitute 0.37% of the sample. The sample taken for sequencing was naive CD4+ T cells from PBMCs. The meaning of the sample's cell subset or site label: CD45RA+ positively selected. All receptors come from a man younger than 30 in good health. Some clones in this sample may be carry-over from other donors' samples.

Written as DNA, the CDR3 is TGTGCCAGCAGTCCGGGTGGGTACACAGATACGCAGTATTTT. This encodes CASSPGGYTDTQYF. V and J are TRBV28 and TRBJ2-3; D unclear. Germline assignment: CDR1 MDHEN and CDR2 SYDVKM. V lost 5 bases to trimming and J lost 2 bases, with 11 bases between them. The CDR3 sequence is 14 residues long.

The chain combines TRBV5-1 with TRBJ2-5; D is perhaps TRBD1 (6 bases). The CDR3 has 16 residues. Germline CDR1 reads SGHRS; CDR2 reads YFSETQ. Trimming cost V 3 bases and J 5 bases, with 20 bases left between them. CDR3 sequence reads: CASSSATGGIRETQYF. DNA for the CDR3: TGCGCCAGCAGCTCTGCGACAGGTGGGATTCGGGAGACCCAGTACTTC.

This rearrangement joins TRBV5-1 to TRBJ2-1, with no clear D. Trimming removed 0 bases at V and 7 bases at J, with 11 bases between. The CDR3 has 14 amino acids. The germline CDR1 and CDR2 sequences are SGHRS and YFSETQ. DNA for the CDR3: TGCGCCAGCAGCTTGGTTGGGGTGGGGAATGAGCAGTTCTTC. It codes for CASSLVGVGNEQFF.

DNA of the CDR3: TGTGCCAGCAGCGTGGGGGCTAGCGACTCCTACAATGAGCAGTTCTTC. As protein: CASSVGASDSYNEQFF. The chain combines TRBV9 with TRBJ2-1; D is possibly TRBD1 or TRBD2 (6 bases each). CDR1 and CDR2 (germline): SGDLS, YYNGEE. V lost 2 bases and J lost 0, with 12 bases in between. The CDR3 runs 16 residues.

This chain links TRBV6-6 with TRBJ2-7; 8 bases align to TRBD1. The germline gives CDR1 MNHNY, CDR2 SVGAGI (reference sequence). With V trimmed by 6 bases and J by 6 bases, 13 bases remained unmatched. The CDR3 contains 15 residues. DNA for the CDR3: TGTGCCAGCAGACGACAGGGGCAGGAATCAGGCGAGCAGTACTTC. Its translation is CASRRQGQESGEQYF.

V gene TRBV29-1 combines with J gene TRBJ1-4, with D unresolved. Germline assignment: CDR1 SQVTM and CDR2 ANQGSEA. V was clipped by 7 bases and J by 3 bases, with 9 bases between them. The CDR3 loop spans 12 amino acids. As DNA, the CDR3 is TGCAGCGCCAGGTGGGCTAATGAAAAACTGTTTTTT. This translates into CSARWANEKLFF.

V and J are TRBV7-9 and TRBJ2-7, with 8 nucleotides matching TRBD1. Germline V gene sequence: CDR1 SEHNR, CDR2 FQNEAQ (reference sequence). V trimming: 0 bases; J trimming: 5 bases; junction bases outside the gene matches: 0. The CDR3 loop spans 13 amino acids. The CDR3 reads CASSLATGDEQYF. The CDR3 DNA reads TGTGCCAGCAGCTTAGCGACAGGGGACGAGCAGTACTTC.

This chain connects TRBV7-9 to TRBJ2-1; perhaps TRBD1 as D (6 bases). Trimming took off 2 bases at V and 5 bases at J, with 22 bases between the two ends. Germline V gene lookup returns CDR1 SEHNR and CDR2 FQNEAQ (reference sequence). The CDR3 loop spans 18 amino acids. In DNA, the CDR3 is TGTGCCAGCAGCTTAATTTTTACTCGGGACAATTACCACAATGAGCAGTTCTTC. This codes for CASSLIFTRDNYHNEQFF.

The chain carries TRBV5-8 and TRBJ1-3; 7 nucleotides agree with TRBD1. The germline gives CDR1 SGHTS, CDR2 YDEGEE. The CDR3 runs 15 residues. J was trimmed by 9 bases and V by 4 bases; bases with no gene match: 13. The chain's CDR3 is CASSPGQWGVGTIYF. The CDR3 DNA follows: TGTGCCAGCAGCCCGGGACAGTGGGGAGTCGGCACCATATATTTT.

In its sample, this clone was seen once. This rearrangement joins TRBV28 to TRBJ1-1; D gene ambiguous. CDR3 length: 14 residues. CDR1 is MDHEN, CDR2 SYDVKM, per germline. Trimming removed 5 bases from V and 0 bases from J, with 10 bases in between. CDR3 in amino acids: CASSPPSMNTEAFF. The CDR3 nucleotides read TGTGCCAGCAGTCCTCCCTCCATGAACACTGAAGCTTTCTTT.

This clone was observed a single time. The chain links TRBV28 to TRBJ1-4, with D hard to call. Trimming took 6 bases from V and 10 from J, leaving 18 bases between them. Germline CDR1 MDHEN, CDR2 SYDVKM. The CDR3 is 14 amino acids. Here the CDR3 reads CASSPGSSIRKLFF. CDR3 nucleotide sequence: TGTGCCAGCAGCCCGGGAAGTTCAATCCGAAAACTGTTTTTT.

This chain links TRBV4-1 with TRBJ2-1; tentative D call: TRBD2 (6 bases). Germline V gives CDR1 MGHRA, CDR2 YSYEKL. The V end was cut by 0 bases, the J end by 7 bases, with 19 bases between. The CDR3 spans 17 residues. The CDR3 spells CASSQDLAGRGKNEQFF. The CDR3 coding sequence is TGCGCCAGCAGCCAAGATCTGGCGGGACGCGGGAAGAATGAGCAGTTCTTC.

The rearrangement joins TRBV6-4 to TRBJ1-2; D remains unclear. Per the germline V gene, CDR1 is MRHNA and CDR2 is SNTAGT. CDR3 length equals 14 residues. With 7 bases removed from V and 6 bases from J, the gap between germline ends came to 18 bases. The CDR3 DNA follows: TGTGCCAGCAATACGAATTGGGGTATCGATGGCTACACCTTC. It encodes CASNTNWGIDGYTF.

V is TRBV30 and J is TRBJ2-7; no firm D call. The CDR3 totals 12 residues. Germline V gene sequence: CDR1 GTSNPN, CDR2 SVGIG (reference sequence). V was shortened by 1 base and J by 4 bases, with 8 bases between the two germline ends. The CDR3 nucleotides are TGTGCCTGGAGTGACTACAAGTACGAGCAGTACTTC. Its translation: CAWSDYKYEQYF.

V usage is TRBV5-1 and J usage is TRBJ1-1, with TRBD1 matching over 8 bases. CDR1 is SGHRS and CDR2 is YFSETQ in the germline V gene. The CDR3 sequence is 16 residues long. V gave up 4 bases and J gave up 1 base; unmatched junction bases: 9. The CDR3 nucleotides are TGCGCCAGCAGCCCGGACAGGGCGGTTAGGAACACTGAAGCTTTCTTT. Its protein is CASSPDRAVRNTEAFF.

This chain connects TRBV28 to TRBJ2-7, with 8 positions matching TRBD2. The CDR3 is 15 residues long. From germline, CDR1 is MDHEN and CDR2 SYDVKM. V shed 4 bases and J 2 bases; nucleotides not matched to a gene: 7. The CDR3 region has the DNA TGTGCCAGCAGTTATAACGGGAGGGCCCCCTACGAGCAGTACTTC. Amino acids: CASSYNGRAPYEQYF.

The chain uses TRBV28 and TRBJ1-5, with TRBD1 matching 7 bases. The germline V gene encodes CDR1 MDHEN and CDR2 SYDVKM. After removal of 4 bases from V and 7 bases from J, the junction contained 13 bases not matched to a gene. This CDR3 has 16 residues. The CDR3 nucleotides are TGTGCCAGCAGTTCCCCAGGGGGAGGAGGTGGACAGCCCCAGCATTTT. It is translated as CASSSPGGGGGQPQHF.

J is TRBJ2-1 and V is TRBV6-6; TRBD2 matches 11 bases. The CDR3 extends over 15 amino acids. V lost 2 bases to trimming and J lost 9 bases; unmatched junction nucleotides: 6. Germline V lookup: CDR1 MNHNY, CDR2 SVGAGI (reference sequence). The CDR3 nucleotides read TGTGCCAGCAGTTACCCACTAGCGGGAGCGTTTGAGCAGTTCTTC. Translating it yields CASSYPLAGAFEQFF.

The genes are TRBV28 and TRBJ1-6; TRBD1 matches at 7 bases. Germline CDR1 is MDHEN and CDR2 is SYDVKM. CDR3 size: 14 residues. V was clipped by 3 bases and J by 8 bases; unmatched bases: 4. The CDR3 DNA reads TGTGCCAGCAGTTTTCGACAGGGTTATTCACCCCTCCACTTT. The encoded protein is CASSFRQGYSPLHF. Drawing the rest from reference TRBV28 and TRBJ1-6, the complete variable domain is DVKVTQSSRYLVKRTGEKVFLECVQDMDHENMFWYRQDPGLGLRLIYFSYDVKMKEKGDIPEGYSVSREKKERFSLILESASTNQTSMYLCASSFRQGYSPLHFGNGTRLTVT.

The chain couples TRBV30 to TRBJ2-3, with TRBD2 identical over 7 bases. In germline, CDR1 is GTSNPN, CDR2 SVGIG (reference sequence). V trimming: 2 bases; J trimming: 2 bases; junction bases outside the gene matches: 4. The CDR3 has 14 residues. The CDR3 sequence is CAWSPSGDTDTQYF. The CDR3 DNA follows: TGTGCCTGGAGTCCTAGCGGTGACACAGATACGCAGTATTTT. The whole variable domain, filled in from reference TRBV30 and TRBJ2-3, reads SQTIHQWPATLVQPVGSPLSLECTVEGTSNPNLYWYRQAAGRGLQLLFYSVGIGQISSEVPQNLSASRPQDRQFILSSKKLLLSDSGFYLCAWSPSGDTDTQYFGPGTRLTVL.

The chain carries TRBV5-4 and TRBJ1-2; maybe TRBD1 (5 bases). V was pared by 0 bases and J by 5 bases, with 11 bases between. Germline V gene sequence: CDR1 SGHNT, CDR2 YYREEE (reference sequence). This CDR3 contains 14 residues. The CDR3 loop is CASSLVGAQYGYTF. Here the CDR3 DNA reads TGTGCCAGCAGCTTGGTTGGGGCCCAATATGGCTACACCTTC.

CDR3 protein: CASSESSPSVSGELFF. In DNA, the CDR3 is TGTGCCAGCAGTGAATCAAGCCCCAGCGTGAGCGGGGAGCTGTTTTTT. V gene TRBV25-1 combines with J gene TRBJ2-2; the D is unclear. Germline assignment: CDR1 MGHDK and CDR2 SYGVNS. V was cut by 1 base and J by 7 bases, with 16 bases left in between. The CDR3 is 16 amino acids.

The chain links TRBV10-1 to TRBJ1-4; D perhaps matches TRBD1 (6 bases). V shed 6 bases and J shed 8 bases, with 13 bases lying between them. The germline gives CDR1 WNHNN, CDR2 SYGVQD (reference sequence). This CDR3 has 13 amino acids. This CDR3 is CASSEQGQEKLFF. CDR3 DNA sequence: TGCGCCAGCAGCGAGCAGGGACAAGAAAAACTGTTTTTT.

With regard to this clone: This sample also contains other DNA sequences that code for the same CDR3. The chain uses TRBV18 and TRBJ2-2, with TRBD1 as a possible D gene (6 bases). The CDR3 runs 14 residues. Trimming took off 3 bases at V and 1 base at J, with 6 bases between the two ends. Germline values: CDR1 KGHSH, CDR2 LQKENI. CDR3: CASSPDRNTGELFF. CDR3 sequence (DNA): TGTGCCAGCTCACCGGACAGGAACACCGGGGAGCTGTTTTTT.

This chain links TRBV27 with TRBJ2-7; D unclear. The germline V gene encodes CDR1 MNHEY and CDR2 SMNVEV (reference sequence). CDR3 length: 13 residues. V lost 5 bases and J lost 3, with 11 bases in between. In DNA, the CDR3 is TGTGCCAGCAGTCCTTGGATTAACTACGAGCAGTACTTC. It codes for CASSPWINYEQYF.

On this clone: The identical CDR3 is also encoded by other nucleotide sequences in the sample. The V and J genes are TRBV5-1 and TRBJ2-3; 13 bases map to TRBD2. From germline, CDR1 is SGHRS and CDR2 YFSETQ. The CDR3 runs 15 residues. With V trimmed by 3 bases and J by 6 bases, 4 bases remained unmatched. CDR3 sequence (DNA): TGCGCCAGCAGCTCAGGACTAGCGGGAGTCGATACGCAGTATTTT. Translated: CASSSGLAGVDTQYF.

V is TRBV9 and J is TRBJ2-5; no firm D call. There are 13 residues in the CDR3. Trimming pared 0 bases from V and 5 bases from J, leaving 8 bases between. The germline gives CDR1 SGDLS, CDR2 YYNGEE. The CDR3 sequence: CASSVVLGETQYF. CDR3 nucleotides: TGTGCCAGCAGCGTAGTGCTGGGGGAGACCCAGTACTTC.

The rearrangement joins TRBV5-1 to TRBJ2-1; 7 bases align to TRBD1. The trim removed 4 bases at V and 4 bases at J, leaving 5 bases unmatched. CDR3 length: 14 residues. CDR1 is SGHRS, CDR2 YFSETQ, per germline. CDR3: CASSQGTEYNEQFF. The CDR3 bases are TGCGCCAGCAGCCAAGGGACAGAATACAATGAGCAGTTCTTC. Combining the CDR3 with reference TRBV5-1 and TRBJ2-1 gives the whole variable domain KAGVTQTPRYLIKTRGQQVTLSCSPISGHRSVSWYQQTPGQGLQFLFEYFSETQRNKGNFPGRFSGRQFSNSRSEMNVSTLELGDSALYLCASSQGTEYNEQFFGPGTRLTVL.

V and J are TRBV11-3 and TRBJ1-2, with TRBD1 matching 10 bases. V lost 2 bases and J lost 3; bases outside the gene matches: 9. The V gene's germline CDR1 is SGHNT and CDR2 YENEEA. This CDR3 is 17 amino acids long. CDR3 in amino acids: CASSLHQDRGADYGYTF. The DNA for the CDR3 is TGTGCCAGCAGCTTACACCAGGACAGGGGGGCAGACTATGGCTACACCTTC.